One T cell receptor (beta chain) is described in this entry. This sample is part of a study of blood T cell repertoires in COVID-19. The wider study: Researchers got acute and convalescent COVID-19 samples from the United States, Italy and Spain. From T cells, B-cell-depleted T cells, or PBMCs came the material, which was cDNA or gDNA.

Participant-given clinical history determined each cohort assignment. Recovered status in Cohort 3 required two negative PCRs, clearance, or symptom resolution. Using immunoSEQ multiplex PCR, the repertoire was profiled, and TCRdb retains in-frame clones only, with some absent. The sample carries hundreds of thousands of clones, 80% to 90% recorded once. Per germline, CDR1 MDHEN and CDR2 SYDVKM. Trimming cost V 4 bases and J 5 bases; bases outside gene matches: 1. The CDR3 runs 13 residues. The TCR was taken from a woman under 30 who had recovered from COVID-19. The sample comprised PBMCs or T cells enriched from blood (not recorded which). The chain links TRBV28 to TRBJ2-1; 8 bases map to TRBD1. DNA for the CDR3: TGTGCCAGCAGTTGGGGACAGGACAATGAGCAGTTCTTC. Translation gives CASSWGQDNEQFF.